The 26 T cell receptor beta chains listed next were all sequenced from one sample in a study of identical twins. TCRdb passed the 5' RACE reads through MiXCR, listing each CDR3 protein once. The sample yields around 230,000 distinct CDR3 sequences, 5% to 7% seen once. These data were likewise used in another study, on T cells expressing NK-cell markers.

What was sequenced was CD8+ T cells sorted from blood. The receptors originated from a woman between 18 and 29 years old in good health.

In this sample, this clonotype turned up a few times. The J gene is TRBJ2-1, the V gene TRBV18; 13 bases fit TRBD2. Germline trimming cut 3 bases from V and 4 bases from J; bases unmatched to any gene: 3. Looked up from germline, CDR1 is KGHSH and CDR2 is LQKENI. The CDR3 consists of 16 residues. The CDR3 loop reads CASSPETSGRYNEQFF. As DNA, the CDR3 is TGTGCCAGCTCACCCGAGACTAGCGGGAGGTACAATGAGCAGTTCTTC.

The chain employs TRBV20-1 and TRBJ2-1; 11 bases match TRBD2. The CDR3 is 15 amino acids. Trimming removed 0 bases from V and 10 bases from J; junction bases left unmatched: 8. Germline V lookup: CDR1 DFQATT, CDR2 SNEGSKA (reference sequence). The CDR3 reads CSARDPTSGIVEQFF. DNA of the CDR3: TGCAGTGCTAGAGATCCGACTAGCGGGATAGTCGAGCAGTTCTTC.

In its sample, this clonotype was seen many times. The chain joins TRBV20-1 to TRBJ2-3, with 12 bases identical to TRBD2. The CDR3 runs to 14 residues. From germline, CDR1 is DFQATT and CDR2 SNEGSKA (reference sequence). V gave up 4 bases and J gave up 5 bases; unmatched junction bases: 4. The DNA for the CDR3 is TGCAGTGCTACGTCTAGCGGGAGGGTAGATACGCAGTATTTT. As protein: CSATSSGRVDTQYF.

This clonotype was picked up a small number of times. The genes are TRBV7-6 and TRBJ2-7, with TRBD1 matching over 7 bases. The length of the CDR3 is 15 residues. Per germline, CDR1 SGHVS and CDR2 FNYEAQ. J lost 2 bases, V lost 5 bases, and 9 bases had no gene match. CDR3 sequence (DNA): TGTGCCAGCAGCGCCACGACAGGGATGACCTACGAGCAGTACTTC. Translating it yields CASSATTGMTYEQYF.

This clonotype was counted only a few times. This chain uses TRBV19 with TRBJ2-7; 7 bases line up with TRBD1. This CDR3 comprises 14 residues. V shed 4 bases and J 3 bases; nucleotides not matched to a gene: 6. The V gene's germline CDR1 is LNHDA and CDR2 SQIVND (reference sequence). CDR3 residues: CASSKTGSSYEQYF. The CDR3 bases are TGTGCCAGTAGTAAGACAGGGTCGAGCTACGAGCAGTACTTC.

Ten or more counts support this clonotype. The chain combines TRBV5-5 with TRBJ2-1, with D perhaps assigned TRBD1 or TRBD2 (6 bases each). Trimming took off 1 base at V and 4 bases at J, with 15 bases between the two ends. Germline V gene data show CDR1 as SGHKS and CDR2 as YYEKEE (reference sequence). The CDR3 runs 16 residues. The CDR3 DNA is TGTGCCAGCAGCTTGAGGGGGGAGTGGGGATACAATGAGCAGTTCTTC. This translates into CASSLRGEWGYNEQFF.

The chain is built from TRBV6-2 or TRBV6-3 and TRBJ2-7; D might be TRBD2 (6 bases). Trimming shortened V by 6 bases and J by 0 bases, and 12 bases separated the two germline ends. Germline CDR1 and CDR2: MNHEY and SVGEGT. The CDR3 consists of 14 residues. This CDR3 is CASRPDGSSYEQYF. The CDR3 region has the DNA TGTGCCAGCAGACCTGACGGGAGCTCCTACGAGCAGTACTTC.

This clonotype was detected many times. This chain connects TRBV12-3 or TRBV12-4 to TRBJ2-5; D gene ambiguous. Trimming stripped 6 bases from V and 2 bases from J, with 10 bases between. The CDR3 covers 13 residues. The CDR3 DNA reads TGTGCCAGCAGCCCGATTGGGCAAGAGACCCAGTACTTC. Translated, it gives CASSPIGQETQYF.

V usage is TRBV9 and J usage is TRBJ2-5; either TRBD1 or TRBD2 may supply D (5 bases each). CDR3 size: 14 residues. Germline V gene sequence: CDR1 SGDLS, CDR2 YYNGEE. Trimming cost V 6 bases and J 5 bases, with 17 bases left between them. The CDR3 sequence: CASNDGLWGETQYF. CDR3 DNA sequence: TGTGCCAGCAATGACGGCCTTTGGGGGGAGACCCAGTACTTC.

This clonotype was seen repeatedly, ten times or more. CDR3 bases: TGTGCCAGCAGCCTCCGCCTGCTGCTCCGGACTGACAATTCACCCCTCCACTTT. This translates into CASSLRLLLRTDNSPLHF. The J gene is TRBJ1-6, the V gene TRBV27; D gene uncertain. The V end lost 6 bases, the J end lost 7 bases, and 25 bases lay between the germline ends. CDR3 size: 18 residues. CDR1 is MNHEY, CDR2 SMNVEV, per germline (reference sequence).

This clonotype was counted a few times. The genes are TRBV12-3 or TRBV12-4 and TRBJ1-1, with 11 bases fitting TRBD1. V gave up 5 bases and J gave up 4 bases; unmatched junction bases: 3. This CDR3 has 14 amino acids. The CDR3 bases are TGTGCCAGCAGTGGACAGGGGGCAGGCACTGAAGCTTTCTTT. Encoded protein: CASSGQGAGTEAFF.

V and J are TRBV5-7 and TRBJ2-1, with D maybe TRBD1 (5 bases). TRBV5-7 is labeled an ORF, and its function is uncertain. Trimming shortened V by 7 bases and J by 4 bases, and 12 bases separated the two germline ends. The length of the CDR3 is 13 residues. The CDR3 is CASSPGWYNEQFF. DNA for the CDR3: TGTGCCAGCTCCCCAGGGTGGTACAATGAGCAGTTCTTC.

This clonotype was counted only a few times. The rearrangement joins TRBV6-1 to TRBJ2-1; 10 bases line up with TRBD1. Trimming took 5 bases from V and 2 from J; bases not matched to a gene: 6. The CDR3 spans 16 residues. Germline V gives CDR1 MNHNS, CDR2 SASEGT. The CDR3, as DNA: TGTGCCAGCAGTCCGCCGACAGGGGGCACCTACAATGAGCAGTTCTTC. Translation: CASSPPTGGTYNEQFF.

J is TRBJ2-7 and V is TRBV7-8, with TRBD2 identical over 9 bases. CDR1 and CDR2 (germline): SGHVS, FQNEAQ. V shed 2 bases and J 4 bases; nucleotides not matched to a gene: 3. The CDR3 length is 14 residues. CDR3 sequence: CASSLQTSGYEQYF. The CDR3 DNA follows: TGTGCCAGCAGCTTACAGACTAGCGGATACGAGCAGTACTTC.

The chain couples TRBV2 to TRBJ2-7; no clear D. The CDR3 sequence is 13 residues long. Germline CDR1 reads SNHLY; CDR2 reads FYNNEI. V was trimmed by 7 bases and J by 6 bases, leaving 16 bases between them. The DNA of the CDR3 is TGTGCCAGCAAGGAGATTGAGCTTCGCGAGCAGTACTTC. Its translation is CASKEIELREQYF.

This chain joins TRBV12-3 or TRBV12-4 and TRBJ2-3; TRBD2 matches 12 bases. V lost 5 bases to trimming and J lost 5 bases; unmatched junction nucleotides: 5. The CDR3 spans 15 residues. The CDR3 DNA sequence: TGTGCCAGCAGTCAATCTAGCGGGGGGGAAGATACGCAGTATTTT. Protein: CASSQSSGGEDTQYF.

The table lists this clonotype with a few counts. J is TRBJ2-5 and V is TRBV27; tentative D call: TRBD1 (7 bases). Germline V lookup: CDR1 MNHEY, CDR2 SMNVEV (reference sequence). Trimming left V 8 bases short and J 4 bases short, with 20 bases between. The CDR3 covers 15 residues. CDR3 nucleotides: TGTGCCAGCGGGTCTCTAGGGCAGGGGGGAGAGACCCAGTACTTC. It is translated as CASGSLGQGGETQYF.

This clonotype appeared many times. This chain connects TRBV5-1 to TRBJ2-7; D gene ambiguous. Germline V gene data show CDR1 as SGHRS and CDR2 as YFSETQ. Trimming shortened V by 0 bases and J by 0 bases, and 7 bases separated the two germline ends. This CDR3 spans 14 amino acids. The CDR3 region has the DNA TGCGCCAGCAGCTTGGACGTCAGCTCCTACGAGCAGTACTTC. The encoded protein is CASSLDVSSYEQYF.

This clonotype has just a few counts. The rearrangement links TRBV4-1 to TRBJ1-2; a weak D match, TRBD1 (5 bases). V dropped 5 bases and J dropped 10 bases, with 8 bases sitting between them. The CDR3 runs 10 residues. CDR1 is MGHRA, CDR2 YSYEKL, per germline. CDR3 loop: CASSDSPYTF. The CDR3 coding sequence is TGCGCCAGCAGCGACAGCCCCTACACCTTC.

This clonotype has just a few counts. The genes are TRBV2 and TRBJ2-1; TRBD2 matches at 7 bases. Germline V gives CDR1 SNHLY, CDR2 FYNNEI. The length of the CDR3 is 15 residues. V shed 7 bases, J shed 2 bases, and the junction held 8 bases outside the gene matches. DNA of the CDR3: TGTGCCAGCATTGAGACGGGAGGCCCCTACAATGAGCAGTTCTTC. Translated: CASIETGGPYNEQFF.

This clonotype was detected many times. The chain couples TRBV5-6 to TRBJ2-7; D may match TRBD1 or TRBD2 (5 bases each). V was clipped by 4 bases and J by 3 bases, with 11 bases between them. Germline V gives CDR1 SGHDT, CDR2 YYEEEE. This CDR3 is built from 13 residues. CDR3 sequence reads: CASSRDGRYEQYF. As DNA, the CDR3 is TGTGCCAGCAGCCGGGACGGACGCTACGAGCAGTACTTC.

There are a few counts of this clonotype. This chain joins TRBV11-2 and TRBJ2-1, with 8 bases fitting TRBD2. The V and J ends lost 5 bases and 4 bases, in that order; junction bases with no gene match: 7. CDR1 SGHAT and CDR2 FQNNGV come from the germline V gene. The CDR3 loop spans 15 amino acids. The chain's CDR3 is CASSGRLAGYNEQFF. CDR3 bases: TGTGCCAGCAGCGGCCGTCTAGCGGGTTACAATGAGCAGTTCTTC.

The rearrangement joins TRBV13 to TRBJ2-3; D remains unclear. Trimming left V 0 bases short and J 0 bases short, with 10 bases between. Germline-derived CDR1 and CDR2 are PRHDT and FYEKMQ (reference sequence). The CDR3 has 16 residues. The DNA of the CDR3 is TGTGCCAGCAGCTTAGGAGAGGAGCTGAGCACAGATACGCAGTATTTT. Its translation: CASSLGEELSTDTQYF.

This clonotype was seen ten or more times. V is TRBV20-1 and J is TRBJ2-1; D may be TRBD2 (7 bases). Trimming stripped 6 bases from V and 6 bases from J, with 18 bases between. CDR1 and CDR2 from the germline V gene are DFQATT and SNEGSKA (reference sequence). The CDR3 length is 14 residues. CDR3 coding DNA: TGCAGTGCCCCCGATGGGGGGGGGCGCAATGAGCAGTTCTTC. Translated, it gives CSAPDGGGRNEQFF.

CDR3 nucleotides: TGCGCCAGCAGCCAAGGCGCGTCAGGGTTAAGCTCCTACAATGAGCAGTTCTTC. Translated: CASSQGASGLSSYNEQFF. The rearrangement joins TRBV4-3 to TRBJ2-1; tentatively, D is TRBD1 (5 bases). The CDR3 is made up of 18 amino acids. Trimming removed 1 base at V and 0 bases at J, with 16 bases between. Germline values: CDR1 LGHNA, CDR2 YSLEER.

This clonotype turned up a few times. The chain combines TRBV7-8 with TRBJ2-3, with unresolved D. V lost 1 base to trimming and J lost 5 bases, with 7 bases between them. This CDR3 spans 13 amino acids. CDR1 and CDR2 (germline): SGHVS, FQNEAQ. The CDR3 DNA reads TGTGCCAGCAGCTTAGGTGACATAGATACGCAGTATTTT. Translation: CASSLGDIDTQYF. Full variable domain (remainder filled in from reference TRBV7-8 and TRBJ2-3): GAGVSQSPRYKVAKRGQDVALRCDPISGHVSLFWYQQALGQGPEFLTYFQNEAQLDKSGLPSDRFFAERPEGSVSTLKIQRTQQEDSAVYLCASSLGDIDTQYFGPGTRLTVL.